Following are 19 T cell receptor beta chains from one sample sequenced in a study of technical replicates of blood from a handful of donors. Some clones are missing from TCRdb's copy, which holds only in-frame ones; the method was immunoSEQ multiplex PCR. In the table there are 9,500 to 15,000 clones, around 93% of which are singletons. The material sequenced was PBMCs. The receptors shown here come from a human donor in good health.

This sequence joins TRBV14 and TRBJ2-3; 14 bases align to TRBD2. V lost 1 base and J lost 3; bases outside the gene matches: 12. CDR1 and CDR2 from the germline V gene are SGHDN and FVKESK. The CDR3 extends over 20 amino acids. The CDR3 sequence: CASSQAGLAGEFSRTDTQYF. The CDR3 DNA reads TGTGCCAGCAGCCAAGCGGGACTAGCGGGAGAATTCTCGAGGACAGATACGCAGTATTTT.

The V call is TRBV5-1, the J call TRBJ2-3; 10 bases line up with TRBD2. The V and J ends lost 5 bases and 4 bases, in that order; junction bases with no gene match: 7. This CDR3 has 15 residues. Germline-derived CDR1 and CDR2 are SGHRS and YFSETQ. CDR3 amino acids: CASRTSGQAPDTQYF. In DNA form, the CDR3 reads TGCGCCAGCAGGACTAGCGGGCAGGCCCCAGATACGCAGTATTTT.

The V call is TRBV30, the J call TRBJ1-4, with D maybe TRBD1 (5 bases). This CDR3 has 13 residues. With 1 base removed from V and 8 bases from J, the gap between germline ends came to 11 bases. Germline V gene data show CDR1 as GTSNPN and CDR2 as SVGIG (reference sequence). The CDR3 reads CAWSEPGREKLFF. The CDR3 DNA sequence: TGTGCCTGGAGTGAACCAGGGCGGGAAAAACTGTTTTTT.

This chain joins TRBV11-2 and TRBJ1-1; D perhaps matches TRBD1 (5 bases). Trimming took off 2 bases at V and 7 bases at J, with 8 bases between the two ends. The CDR3 consists of 12 residues. Germline CDR1 and CDR2: SGHAT and FQNNGV. The CDR3 sequence is CASSLTGVEAFF. The CDR3 nucleotides are TGTGCCAGCAGCTTAACAGGTGTTGAAGCTTTCTTT.

The V gene is TRBV27, the J gene TRBJ2-5, with D uncertain. V was clipped by 2 bases and J by 4 bases, with 8 bases between them. The germline V gene encodes CDR1 MNHEY and CDR2 SMNVEV (reference sequence). CDR3 length: 13 residues. For the CDR3, the DNA is TGTGCCAGCAGTTTACGAGGATTAGAGACCCAGTACTTC. Residues: CASSLRGLETQYF.

This chain joins TRBV9 and TRBJ2-7, with 8 bases identical to TRBD2. The germline gives CDR1 SGDLS, CDR2 YYNGEE. This CDR3 region has 13 residues. V was pared by 2 bases and J by 6 bases, with 4 bases of the junction left unmatched. The CDR3 protein is CASSVSGEREQYF. CDR3 bases: TGTGCCAGCAGCGTTAGCGGGGAACGCGAGCAGTACTTC.

The V gene is TRBV4-2, the J gene TRBJ2-7; TRBD1 aligns across 12 bases. Trimming took 4 bases from V and 3 from J; bases not matched to a gene: 19. The CDR3 sequence is 20 residues long. The germline gives CDR1 LGHNA, CDR2 YNFKEQ. CDR3 residues: CASSRRGTGGRAGEIYEQYF. Written as DNA, the CDR3 is TGTGCCAGCAGCCGGCGGGGGACAGGGGGCAGGGCGGGAGAGATCTACGAGCAGTACTTC.

V usage is TRBV6-1 and J usage is TRBJ1-4; D gene uncertain. This CDR3 region has 14 residues. Germline CDR1 is MNHNS and CDR2 is SASEGT. V lost 6 bases, J lost 7 bases, and 15 bases lay in between. CDR3 sequence: CASRMGGSGEKLFF. The CDR3 nucleotides read TGTGCCAGCAGGATGGGAGGCTCGGGTGAAAAACTGTTTTTT.

V is TRBV19 and J is TRBJ2-1, with D perhaps matching TRBD1 (6 bases). Germline V CDR1 and CDR2: LNHDA, SQIVND (reference sequence). The CDR3 length is 15 residues. V was pared by 7 bases and J by 2 bases, with 15 bases between. The CDR3 DNA follows: TGTGCCAGTACAACCGGGACAATAACCTACAATGAGCAGTTCTTC. This gives the protein CASTTGTITYNEQFF.

CDR3 amino acids: CASKEREINEQFF. As DNA, the CDR3 is TGTGCCAGCAAAGAGCGGGAGATCAATGAGCAGTTCTTC. The chain employs TRBV25-1 and TRBJ2-1, with 8 bases identical to TRBD2. The CDR3 is 13 amino acids. The V segment lost 7 bases and the J segment 6 bases; nucleotides outside the gene matches: 5. CDR1 and CDR2 from the germline V gene are MGHDK and SYGVNS.

The chain has TRBV2 and TRBJ1-2; 9 nucleotides align to TRBD1. Trimming took 3 bases from V and 3 from J; bases not matched to a gene: 11. The CDR3 loop spans 17 amino acids. Per the germline V gene, CDR1 is SNHLY and CDR2 is FYNNEI. The CDR3 is CASSETPRTGDDYGYTF. Written as DNA, the CDR3 is TGTGCCAGCAGTGAGACCCCCCGGACAGGGGACGACTATGGCTACACCTTC.

This clone was found once. This chain links TRBV18 with TRBJ1-2; tentative D call: TRBD1 (5 bases). V lost 3 bases to trimming and J lost 3 bases, with 11 bases between them. Looked up from germline, CDR1 is KGHSH and CDR2 is LQKENI. The length of the CDR3 is 14 residues. CDR3 residues: CASSPRTTHYGYTF. CDR3 sequence (DNA): TGTGCCAGCTCACCTAGGACAACTCACTATGGCTACACCTTC.

The CDR3 region has the DNA TGTGCCAGCAGCGTGGGACAGGGGGTTACCAGAGATACGCAGTATTTT. Its translation: CASSVGQGVTRDTQYF. The chain combines TRBV9 with TRBJ2-3, with 11 nucleotides matching TRBD1. With 2 bases clipped from V and 5 bases from J, the junction kept 7 bases outside the gene matches. Germline CDR1 and CDR2: SGDLS and YYNGEE. This CDR3 is 16 amino acids long.

This rearrangement joins TRBV18 to TRBJ1-1; D is perhaps TRBD1 (5 bases). The V gene's germline CDR1 is KGHSH and CDR2 LQKENI. The CDR3 is 13 amino acids. With 8 bases removed from V and 0 bases from J, the gap between germline ends came to 10 bases. CDR3: CASTQGLNTEAFF. The CDR3 DNA sequence: TGTGCCAGCACGCAGGGCCTGAACACTGAAGCTTTCTTT.

This clone was detected once. The chain combines TRBV19 with TRBJ2-2; D is possibly TRBD1 (6 bases). The CDR3 runs 12 residues. Trimming left V 3 bases short and J 8 bases short, with 7 bases between. The V gene's germline CDR1 is LNHDA and CDR2 SQIVND (reference sequence). The CDR3 reads CASSIGQGELFF. CDR3 DNA: TGTGCCAGTAGTATTGGACAGGGGGAGCTGTTTTTT.

This chain connects TRBV27 to TRBJ2-7; maybe TRBD1 (5 bases). The V and J ends lost 6 bases and 7 bases respectively, with 16 bases between them. The germline CDR1 and CDR2 sequences are MNHEY and SMNVEV (reference sequence). This CDR3 has 13 amino acids. The CDR3 bases are TGTGCCAGCAGCCCAACAGCAGCAGGGGAGCAGTACTTC. It specifies CASSPTAAGEQYF.

The chain recombines TRBV27 with TRBJ2-7; tentatively, D is TRBD1 (6 bases). The germline V and J ends were trimmed by 2 bases and 5 bases, with 13 bases remaining between them. This CDR3 is built from 14 residues. Germline CDR1 and CDR2: MNHEY and SMNVEV (reference sequence). The CDR3 DNA is TGTGCCAGCAGTTTAGCCAGGGGCGTCAACGAGCAGTACTTC. It codes for CASSLARGVNEQYF.

V and J are TRBV28 and TRBJ1-2, with D possibly matching TRBD1 (6 bases). Trimming left V 6 bases short and J 3 bases short, with 23 bases between. The CDR3 contains 17 residues. Germline lookup yields CDR1 MDHEN and CDR2 SYDVKM. The CDR3 is CASSRPVGSAGDYGYTF. The DNA for the CDR3 is TGTGCCAGCAGCCGTCCTGTAGGGTCGGCAGGGGACTATGGCTACACCTTC.

The chain uses TRBV2 and TRBJ1-5, with D possibly matching TRBD1 (6 bases). V was pared by 7 bases and J by 6 bases, with 10 bases between. From germline, CDR1 is SNHLY and CDR2 FYNNEI. The CDR3 consists of 12 residues. CDR3 bases: TGTGCCAGCAAGAAGGACAGTCAGCCCCAGCATTTT. Translating it yields CASKKDSQPQHF.